The next 5 T cell receptor beta chains were all read from a single sample in a study of blood T cell repertoires in COVID-19 (dated by TCRdb to about 2020). The library was obtained by the immunoSEQ multiplex PCR assay. Entries here come from immuneACCESS through TCRdb and include only in-frame sequences with V and J called. Some clones fail to appear in such tables; in the studies checked, an unresolved V gene covers under half of the shortfall, and the cause of the remainder is unknown. This sample lists some 150,000 clones; more than 80% were detected once. The ten largest clones capture about 15% of the sample. Material for sequencing was peripheral blood. The source of these receptors is a woman between 35 and 50 years old with acute or convalescent COVID-19.

The CDR3 here is CASSPLQGPYGYTF. CDR3 sequence (DNA): TGTGCCAGCAGTCCACTTCAGGGGCCCTACGGCTACACCTTC. This chain uses TRBV28 with TRBJ1-2, with D perhaps matching TRBD1 (6 bases). Trimming cost V 5 bases and J 8 bases, with 18 bases left between them. CDR1 and CDR2 (germline): MDHEN, SYDVKM. The CDR3 spans 14 residues.

The chain recombines TRBV5-4 with TRBJ2-1; D remains ambiguous. CDR1 SGHNT and CDR2 YYREEE come from the germline V gene (reference sequence). The CDR3 has 14 residues. Trimming shortened V by 7 bases and J by 0 bases, and 11 bases separated the two germline ends. CDR3 sequence: CASSTVSSYNEQFF. The DNA for the CDR3 is TGTGCCAGCTCAACAGTGAGCTCCTACAATGAGCAGTTCTTC.

The chain has TRBV18 and TRBJ1-1, with TRBD1 as a possible D gene (6 bases). The germline V gene has CDR1 KGHSH and CDR2 LQKENI. The CDR3 is made up of 15 amino acids. Trimming left V 6 bases short and J 3 bases short, with 17 bases between. DNA of the CDR3: TGTGCCAGCTCGTCCTCCAGGGGCGCGGACACTGAAGCTTTCTTT. Amino acids: CASSSSRGADTEAFF.

The chain couples TRBV7-2 to TRBJ2-7; TRBD2 is a possible D gene (6 bases). There are 15 residues in the CDR3. The germline gives CDR1 SGHTA, CDR2 FQGNSA. Trimming took off 4 bases at V and 5 bases at J, with 18 bases between the two ends. The CDR3 here is CASSSRGGSVHEQYF. CDR3 nucleotide sequence: TGTGCCAGCAGCTCGCGTGGGGGGAGCGTCCACGAGCAGTACTTC.

The rearrangement links TRBV19 to TRBJ1-5; 7 bases agree with TRBD1. Trimming removed 4 bases from V and 5 bases from J; junction bases left unmatched: 11. The CDR3 has 16 residues. Germline CDR1 and CDR2: LNHDA and SQIVND (reference sequence). The CDR3 DNA sequence: TGTGCCAGTAGTAAACGACAGGGAACCGGGGATCAGCCCCAGCATTTT. As protein: CASSKRQGTGDQPQHF.